A selection of T cell receptor beta chains follows, all from one sample in a study of human T cells and chemical hapten exposure. Each CDR3 protein gets one entry after TCRdb re-called the RACE reads with MiXCR. This sample has a few hundred thousand distinct CDR3 sequences, with 5.5% found just once. The sample consisted of whole blood, taken in connection with sensitization to the hapten diphenylcyclopropenone (DPC). The receptors stem from a woman younger than 35 with alopecia areata. Some clones in this sample may be carry-over from other donors' samples. The CDR3 runs from the conserved cysteine through the conserved F or W. D genes are given only for firm matches. Part of the rows lack a size; the others show once, few, many or a class for expanded clones.

v_call	j_call	d_call	clone_size	cdr3_nt	cdr3_aa
TRBV4-3	TRBJ2-7	NA	few	TGCGCCAGCAGCCAAGATTCGCAGGCGCTTTTATACGAGCAGTACTTC	CASSQDSQALLYEQYF
TRBV20-1	TRBJ1-5	TRBD1	NA	TGCAGTGCTAGGTTATGGGGACAGGGGAGAAATCAGCCCCAGCATTTT	CSARLWGQGRNQPQHF
TRBV9	TRBJ1-4	NA	NA	TGTGCCAGCAGCGTAGACGGCGGCCTAAGGGAAAAACTGTTTTTT	CASSVDGGLREKLFF
TRBV20-1	TRBJ2-3	NA	few	TGCAGTGGCATCGAAAGAGATACGCAGTATTTT	CSGIERDTQYF
TRBV5-1	TRBJ1-4	NA	many	TGCGCCAGCAGCTTGCAAGGAGCAACTAATGAAAAACTGTTTTTT	CASSLQGATNEKLFF
TRBV4-3	TRBJ1-6	NA	many	TGCGCCAGCAGCCAATTATATAGGGGGGACTCACCCCTCCACTTT	CASSQLYRGDSPLHF
TRBV28	TRBJ2-5	NA	NA	TGTGCCAGCAGTTTAGCCGAAAACGGGGAAGAGACCCAGTACTTC	CASSLAENGEETQYF
TRBV19	TRBJ1-3	NA	NA	TGTGCCAGTAGTATTGCGGCAGCTGGAAACACCATATATTTT	CASSIAAAGNTIYF
TRBV3-1	TRBJ1-2	NA	NA	TGTGCCAGCAGCCAAGGAATCAGGGATCGCTCTGGCTACACCTTC	CASSQGIRDRSGYTF
TRBV5-4	TRBJ2-1	TRBD2	NA	TGTGCCAGCAGCTTGATAGCGGGGGGGCCGGATGAGCAGTTCTTC	CASSLIAGGPDEQFF
TRBV5-1	TRBJ1-2	NA	many	TGCGCCAGCAGCTCCGGGACGGATAACTATGGCTACACCTTC	CASSSGTDNYGYTF
TRBV5-4	TRBJ2-3	NA	NA	TGTGCCAGCAGGGAGGACGGGGATACGCAGTATTTT	CASREDGDTQYF
TRBV11-3	TRBJ2-5	NA	few	TGTGCCAGCAGCTTAGGCGGCCAGGGTTTGGGAGAGACCCAGTACTTC	CASSLGGQGLGETQYF
TRBV29-1	TRBJ2-3	NA	many	TGCAGCGTGCAGGGACCTAGCACAGATACGCAGTATTTT	CSVQGPSTDTQYF
TRBV7-2	TRBJ2-2	NA	few	TGTGCCAGCAGCCCAACACGGGGCGCGAACACCGGGGAGCTGTTTTTT	CASSPTRGANTGELFF
TRBV12-3/TRBV12-4	TRBJ1-2	NA	few	TGTGCCAGCACCGCCGTAGTGGGAGGGGTACATGGCTACACCTTC	CASTAVVGGVHGYTF
TRBV5-1	TRBJ1-2	TRBD1	NA	TGCGCCAGCAGCTCCAACCCGGGACAGGGCAACTATGGCTACACCTTC	CASSSNPGQGNYGYTF
TRBV20-1	TRBJ2-2	TRBD2	many	TGCAGTGTTCCACTAGCGGGGAACACCGGGGAGCTGTTTTTT	CSVPLAGNTGELFF
TRBV4-2	TRBJ2-3	NA	many	TGTGCCAGCAGCCCTGGTCAAGATACGCAGTATTTT	CASSPGQDTQYF
TRBV24-1	TRBJ2-1	NA	few	TGTGCCACCAGTGATTTGCCTTTAAATGAGCAGTTCTTC	CATSDLPLNEQFF
TRBV12-3/TRBV12-4	TRBJ1-2	TRBD1	many	TGTGCCAGCAAGGCTCCGGGACAGATCTATGGCTACACCTTC	CASKAPGQIYGYTF
TRBV5-4	TRBJ2-2	NA	many	TGTGCCAGCAGCTTGTTAGGAGGAACCGGGGAGCTGTTTTTT	CASSLLGGTGELFF
TRBV4-1	TRBJ1-2	NA	many	TGCGCCAGCAGCCAAGATGTCGCTAACTATGGCTACACCTTC	CASSQDVANYGYTF
TRBV6-5	TRBJ2-3	NA	NA	TGTGCCAGCAGTTTCACAGGGTACAAGACAGATACGCAGTATTTT	CASSFTGYKTDTQYF
TRBV3-1	TRBJ2-1	NA	many	TGTGCCAGCAGCCAATCCCCGGAACGATTTGAGCAGTTCTTC	CASSQSPERFEQFF
TRBV20-1	TRBJ1-5	NA	NA	TGCAGTGCAATCCAAGGAAATAGCAATCAGCCCCAGCATTTT	CSAIQGNSNQPQHF
TRBV4-1	TRBJ1-6	NA	many	TGCGCCAGCAGCCGGGTCGACGGTTTTAAGAATTCACCCCTCCACTTT	CASSRVDGFKNSPLHF
TRBV27	TRBJ2-3	NA	NA	TGTGCCAGCAGTTTAGGCCACCACACAGATACGCAGTATTTT	CASSLGHHTDTQYF
TRBV20-1	TRBJ1-3	NA	many	TGCAGTGTCATGGGAGGTGGAAACACCATATATTTT	CSVMGGGNTIYF
TRBV20-1	TRBJ1-4	NA	few	TGCAGTGCTGCCGACGCAACACTTGCAACTAATGAAAAACTGTTTTTT	CSAADATLATNEKLFF
TRBV6-5	TRBJ2-1	NA	NA	TGTGCCAGCAAGGCCTCCGGGTCTTCCCCATACAATGAGCAGTTCTTC	CASKASGSSPYNEQFF
TRBV3-1	TRBJ1-2	NA	few	TGTGCCAGCAGCCTGGGGACCTTTTATGGCTACACCTTC	CASSLGTFYGYTF
TRBV7-8	TRBJ1-1	NA	many	TGTGCCAGCAGCTTAGGCAGGGTGAACACTGAAGCTTTCTTT	CASSLGRVNTEAFF
TRBV3-1	TRBJ1-3	NA	NA	TGTGCCAGCAGCCAAGATTTCAACTCTGGAAACACCATATATTTT	CASSQDFNSGNTIYF
TRBV7-9	TRBJ2-5	NA	NA	TGTGCCAGCGGAGGGTACGGGACCCAGTACTTC	CASGGYGTQYF
TRBV7-8	TRBJ2-5	NA	NA	TGTGCCAGCAGCTTAGATCCGGGGAATAAAGAGACCCAGTACTTC	CASSLDPGNKETQYF
TRBV6-5	TRBJ1-3	NA	few	TGTGCCAGCAGTTACTCGATCCGGAGCTCTGGAAACACCATATATTTT	CASSYSIRSSGNTIYF
TRBV5-1	TRBJ2-1	TRBD1	NA	TGCGCCAGCAGCTTGACGGACAGGGGTGAGTTCTTC	CASSLTDRGEFF
TRBV7-2	TRBJ1-6	NA	many	TGTGCCAGCAGCTTTGGACCCTTTAATTCACCCCTCCACTTT	CASSFGPFNSPLHF
TRBV7-2	TRBJ1-2	TRBD1	few	TGTGCCAGCAGCCCCACGACAGGGAGGGAGAGCTACACCTTC	CASSPTTGRESYTF
TRBV4-2	TRBJ1-6	NA	few	TGTGCCAGCAGCCAAGATCGAGGGGGGAATTCACCCCTCCACTTT	CASSQDRGGNSPLHF
TRBV27	TRBJ1-6	NA	many	TGTGCCAGCAGCCCAGGATCCTATAATTCACCCCTCCACTTT	CASSPGSYNSPLHF
TRBV7-8	TRBJ1-4	TRBD1	many	TGTGCCAGCAGCTTAAGACAGGGGGCGATAACTAATGAAAAACTGTTTTTT	CASSLRQGAITNEKLFF
TRBV12-3/TRBV12-4	TRBJ2-7	NA	few	TGTGCCAGCAGTACAGGGACTCGCAACGAGCAGTACTTC	CASSTGTRNEQYF
TRBV28	TRBJ2-7	TRBD2	few	TGTGCCAGCGTGACTAGCGGGGGATACGAGCAGTACTTC	CASVTSGGYEQYF
TRBV20-1	TRBJ2-7	NA	medium-sized	TGCAGTGCTAGGTCAGGGTATGGGTCGCAGTACTTC	CSARSGYGSQYF
TRBV20-1	TRBJ1-5	NA	NA	TGCAGTGCAGTAGGGGCGGAGGGCAATCAGCCCCAGCATTTT	CSAVGAEGNQPQHF
TRBV10-3	TRBJ1-5	NA	NA	TGTGCCATCAGTGAGTCTATGGGGGCTCAGCCCCAGCATTTT	CAISESMGAQPQHF
TRBV28	TRBJ2-7	NA	NA	TGTGCCAGCAACCCCCAGCAAAACCTCTACGAGCAGTACTTC	CASNPQQNLYEQYF
TRBV20-1	TRBJ1-4	NA	few	TGCAGTGATACGGCTCCCCGAGACGGGTGGTGTAGTGAAAAACTGTTTTTT	CSDTAPRDGWCSEKLFF
TRBV6-1	TRBJ2-7	TRBD2	few	TGTGCCAGCAGTGAAATGAGTAGCGGGGGGCTCGAGCAGTACTTC	CASSEMSSGGLEQYF
TRBV29-1	TRBJ1-2	NA	many	TGCAGCGTCTTGAGCGTATATGGCTACACCTTC	CSVLSVYGYTF
TRBV4-3	TRBJ1-2	NA	few	TGCGCCAGCAGCCACGACAGTCCGTCGGGCTATGGCTACACCTTC	CASSHDSPSGYGYTF